This TCR beta chain appears in the sequencing data of a study of human T cells and chemical hapten exposure. Time point indicated: patch test 1, 2 weeks after DPC sensitization. The treatment here: therapeutic diphenylcyclopropenone sensitization with weekly scalp DPC. Blood collection took place prior to placing each patch test. This clonotype was seen more than once but under ten times. This CDR3 is built from 16 residues. J lost 3 bases, V lost 8 bases, and 12 bases had no gene match. The library put unique molecular identifiers onto individual cDNA molecules. MiXCR, applied by TCRdb to the RACE reads, yields one record per CDR3 protein. The table includes about 360,000 distinct CDR3 sequences, around 4.8% detected once.

This receptor was identified in a woman in her forties or fifties with alopecia areata. Some clones in this sample may be carry-over from other donors' samples. V is TRBV12-3 or TRBV12-4 and J is TRBJ2-3; 9 bases agree with TRBD2. The sample in question was whole blood, obtained in connection with sensitization to the hapten diphenylcyclopropenone (DPC). The chain's CDR3 is CASLTGREGRTDTQYF. As DNA, the CDR3 is TGTGCCAGCCTTACCGGGCGGGAGGGCCGGACAGATACGCAGTATTTT.